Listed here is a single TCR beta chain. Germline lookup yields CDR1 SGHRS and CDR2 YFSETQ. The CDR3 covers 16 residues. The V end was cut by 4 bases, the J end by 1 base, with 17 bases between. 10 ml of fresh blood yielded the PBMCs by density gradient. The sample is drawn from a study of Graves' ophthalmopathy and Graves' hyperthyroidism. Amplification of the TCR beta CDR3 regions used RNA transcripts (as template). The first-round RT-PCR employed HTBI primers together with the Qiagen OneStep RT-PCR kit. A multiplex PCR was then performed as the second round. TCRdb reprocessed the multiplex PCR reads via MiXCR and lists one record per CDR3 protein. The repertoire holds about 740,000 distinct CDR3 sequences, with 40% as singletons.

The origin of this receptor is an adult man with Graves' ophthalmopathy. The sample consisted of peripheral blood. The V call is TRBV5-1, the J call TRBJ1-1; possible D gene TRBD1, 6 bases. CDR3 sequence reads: CASSPGGVASNTEAFF. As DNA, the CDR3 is TGCGCCAGCAGCCCGGGGGGCGTAGCTTCGAACACTGAAGCTTTCTTT.